This is a list of T cell receptor beta chains from one sample in a study of T cells in Graves' hyperthyroidism and ophthalmopathy. MiXCR, run by TCRdb on the multiplex PCR reads, gives a single entry per CDR3 protein. The sample lists approximately 420,000 distinct CDR3 sequences; approximately 15% were seen once. What was sequenced was blood. These TCRs come from a woman aged 18-29 years with Graves' hyperthyroidism. Each CDR3 is given with its conserved first and last residue. A D gene is named only where the DNA matches it firmly. Where a row states a size, it is once, few, many or the class of an expanded clone; other rows omit it.

V	D	J	size	DNA	CDR3
TRBV15	.	TRBJ2-2	few	TGTGCCACCAGCATCCGGGACACCGGGGAGCTGTTTTTT	CATSIRDTGELFF
TRBV20-1	TRBD2	TRBJ2-5	.	TGCAGTGCTAGACCCCTAGCGGGAGGACCCCAAGAGACCCAGTACTTC	CSARPLAGGPQETQYF
TRBV2	TRBD2	TRBJ2-1	few	TGTGCCAGCAGTGAACCCCTAGCGGGAGAAGTCTACAATGAGCAGTTCTTC	CASSEPLAGEVYNEQFF
TRBV5-5	TRBD2	TRBJ2-3	few	TGTGCCAGCAGCTTGCGGTTTACTAGCGGAGGCGGCAACACAGATACGCAGTATTTT	CASSLRFTSGGGNTDTQYF
TRBV28	TRBD1	TRBJ2-1	many	TGTGCCAGCAGCCATAGGACAGGGCGTGAGCAGTTCTTC	CASSHRTGREQFF
TRBV28	TRBD1	TRBJ2-1	many	TGTGCCAGCAGTTTTATATTAATCCTGGACAGGGTGGTTGAGCAGTTCTTC	CASSFILILDRVVEQFF
TRBV30	TRBD2	TRBJ2-1	many	TGTGCCTGGAACCACCCCTCAGCGGGAGTAGGGAATGAGCAGTTCTTC	CAWNHPSAGVGNEQFF
TRBV12-3/TRBV12-4	.	TRBJ2-5	.	TGTGCCAGCAGTTTAGCGGACCGAGAGACCCAGTACTTC	CASSLADRETQYF
TRBV24-1	.	TRBJ1-5	many	TGTGCCACCAGTGATCGAAGACAGAATAATCAGCCCCAGCATTTT	CATSDRRQNNQPQHF
TRBV20-1	TRBD2	TRBJ2-1	many	TGCAGTGCTGGCTACCCCGGGACTAGCGGGGGATGGTCCTACAATGAGCAGTTCTTC	CSAGYPGTSGGWSYNEQFF
TRBV6-1	TRBD2	TRBJ2-1	.	TGTGCCAGCACCGAGGGGACTAGCGGGGGATACAATGAGCAGTTCTTC	CASTEGTSGGYNEQFF
TRBV11-2	.	TRBJ1-1	many	TGTGCCAGCAGAGCCAGGGTGAACACTGAAGCTTTCTTT	CASRARVNTEAFF
TRBV9	.	TRBJ2-5	.	TGTGCCAGCAGCGCCTCCGACATCCAAGAGACCCAGTACTTC	CASSASDIQETQYF
TRBV28	TRBD1	TRBJ1-2	many	TGTGCCAGCAGTCAGGGACAGGGAATTGGTGGCTACACCTTC	CASSQGQGIGGYTF
TRBV7-2	.	TRBJ1-1	many	TGTGCCAGCAGCTTAGTGTACATGAACACTGAAGCTTTCTTT	CASSLVYMNTEAFF
TRBV7-9	.	TRBJ1-4	many	TGTGCCAGCAGCTCTTCGACAGGACCCAATGAAAAACTGTTTTTT	CASSSSTGPNEKLFF
TRBV7-2	.	TRBJ2-2	many	TGTGCCAGCAGCCCACAGGGGAACACCGGGGAGCTGTTTTTT	CASSPQGNTGELFF
TRBV18	.	TRBJ2-7	many	TGTGCCAGCTCACCACCCGCGGGCCCAGGGAGAGAGCAGTACTTC	CASSPPAGPGREQYF
TRBV20-1	TRBD2	TRBJ2-5	many	TGCAGTGCTAGAGACTCGGATAGCGGGAGGCTGGAGACCCAGTACTTC	CSARDSDSGRLETQYF
TRBV29-1	TRBD2	TRBJ2-3	many	TGCAGCGTGGAGCCCGTAGCGGGACTCACAGATACGCAGTATTTT	CSVEPVAGLTDTQYF
TRBV7-6	TRBD2	TRBJ2-1	many	TGTGCCAGCAGCTTAGGATGGCTAGCGGGAGATCATGAGCAGTTCTTC	CASSLGWLAGDHEQFF